Following are 3 T cell receptor beta chains from one sample sequenced in a study of blood T cells in healthy people across ages. A second PCR, run for roughly 7 to 11 cycles, used a sample-barcoded 5' primer plus a J-beta primer mix. From the 5' RACE reads, TCRdb called clonotypes with MiXCR, one entry per CDR3 protein. The sample has roughly 800,000 distinct CDR3 sequences, around a quarter seen once; the top ten hold 3%. The same sample was also used in a study of T cells of mothers and their children.

The source material was blood. These receptors were taken from a boy younger than 18 in good health.

In DNA, the CDR3 is TGTGCCTGGAGTGTCACAACAGATACGCAGTATTTT. As protein: CAWSVTTDTQYF. This rearrangement joins TRBV30 to TRBJ2-3, with no clear D. Germline loops: CDR1 GTSNPN, CDR2 SVGIG (reference sequence). Trimming took 0 bases from V and 3 from J, leaving 4 bases between them. The CDR3 spans 12 residues. Variable domain in full (rest from reference TRBV30 and TRBJ2-3): SQTIHQWPATLVQPVGSPLSLECTVEGTSNPNLYWYRQAAGRGLQLLFYSVGIGQISSEVPQNLSASRPQDRQFILSSKKLLLSDSGFYLCAWSVTTDTQYFGPGTRLTVL.

Only a few counts were recorded for this clonotype. V and J are TRBV20-1 and TRBJ1-4; 9 bases map to TRBD1. With 6 bases clipped from V and 7 bases from J, the junction kept 12 bases outside the gene matches. This CDR3 comprises 15 residues. Germline V gives CDR1 DFQATT, CDR2 SNEGSKA (reference sequence). The CDR3 here is CSASGGQGGGEKLFF. The CDR3 DNA follows: TGCAGTGCCTCGGGGGGACAGGGAGGCGGTGAAAAACTGTTTTTT.

This clonotype was seen only a few times. This sequence joins TRBV7-6 and TRBJ2-5, with 11 bases aligning to TRBD1. The CDR3 has 15 residues. Trimming removed 5 bases from V and 4 bases from J; junction bases left unmatched: 6. The germline V gene encodes CDR1 SGHVS and CDR2 FNYEAQ. CDR3 coding DNA: TGTGCCAGCAGCCAGACCGGGACAGGGGGAGAGACCCAGTACTTC. Translation gives CASSQTGTGGETQYF.